The entry below describes one T cell receptor (beta chain). No cognate antigen has been identified for it. The input lacks base qualities; no much larger clone sits a single base away. These data belong to a study of cytotoxic CD8 clonotypes in ibrutinib-treated CLL (dated by TCRdb to 2020 to 2022). Turning to the overall study: The cohort was composed of some twelve relapsed/refractory and about 15 treatment-naive patients; IGHV unmutated status was identified in about 17 patients. An average of 255,043 productive templates and approximately 90,000 productive rearrangements was obtained per sample. Longitudinal samples were available for about 30% of the 86 trial participants. Partial responses were observed in roughly 24 patients and complete responses in 2; after a median follow-up of about 69 months, remission was maintained in around 14 patients and progression was observed in roughly twelve. Cryopreserved peripheral blood mononuclear cells were collected before treatment, at response, and at either disease progression or sustained remission. Every sample from remission and from progressive disease was obtained while the patients were still on ibrutinib. Samples at response were collected after a median of about twelve months of treatment, with a range of roughly 6 to 36 months.

Each clonotype received, on average, about 9.7x coverage in deep resolution sequencing performed on a MiSeq, where the target depth lay between 1 in 1 million and 1 in 200,000 T cells. The immunoSEQ hsTCRB Kit was used to generate the TCR beta libraries. The paper's processing steps were these. Data were analyzed with ImmunoSEQ Data Assistant and ImmunoSEQ Analyzer, with V, D and J genes assigned per IMGT definitions. Clonality, with values ranging from 0 to 1, was calculated as one minus the normalized Shannon entropy of productive rearrangement frequencies. Only overrepresented clonotypes making up at least 0.05% of the repertoire of each patient were included in the public clonotype analysis. About a dozen repertoires from age-matched healthy donors, obtained from immuneACCESS, served as clonality controls. TCRdb mirrors the immuneACCESS table, restricted to in-frame sequences. Some clones are absent from its copies; in checked studies, under half trace to an unresolved V gene, and the reason for the others is unknown. V, J and clone size reflect that table, while D and trimming were determined from the DNA. For this sample there are approximately 130,000 clones; less than 90% appear just once. The ten largest clones capture about 3.3% of the sample.

The paper's findings and limits, for the study overall: Baseline clonality was found to be higher than that of age-matched healthy donors and was strongly correlated with circulating CD8+ T-cell counts. Sustained-remission and progressing patients did not have matched sampling times, and lymph node repertoires were not examined. Public clonotypes were rare and either shrank or stayed stable during treatment, and the rise in clonality at ibrutinib response reflected expansion of private clonotypes. Clonality rose at ibrutinib response, remained stable during sustained remission, and dropped back toward baseline at progression.

The CDR1 and CDR2 encoded by the germline V gene are SQVTM and ANQGSEA. Spanning cysteine to phenylalanine, the CDR3 consists of 16 amino acids. Only CDR3 DNA is held: 48 bases, read in frame from base 1. The junction shows trimming of 6 bases on V and 4 bases on J, and the gene matches do not reach 9 bases of it. The time point tag for this specimen amounts to: 24 months on ibrutinib. For TCR beta library preparation, approximately 2 micrograms of genomic DNA was extracted from cryopreserved PBMCs. Longitudinal blood samples from CLL patients on ibrutinib monotherapy were analyzed using high-throughput TCR beta sequencing. Patients were enrolled in a phase 2 open-label single-center ibrutinib monotherapy trial.

The sample was PBMCs, taken after 24 months of ibrutinib treatment. The TCR originated in a human donor with chronic lymphocytic leukemia. This receptor chain uses TRBV29-1 and TRBJ2-3, and TRBD2 matches 14 of the central bases. The DNA sequence is TGCAGCGTCCGCGGGACTAGCGGGGGAGGGTCAGATACGCAGTATTTT. The translation is CSVRGTSGGGSDTQYF.